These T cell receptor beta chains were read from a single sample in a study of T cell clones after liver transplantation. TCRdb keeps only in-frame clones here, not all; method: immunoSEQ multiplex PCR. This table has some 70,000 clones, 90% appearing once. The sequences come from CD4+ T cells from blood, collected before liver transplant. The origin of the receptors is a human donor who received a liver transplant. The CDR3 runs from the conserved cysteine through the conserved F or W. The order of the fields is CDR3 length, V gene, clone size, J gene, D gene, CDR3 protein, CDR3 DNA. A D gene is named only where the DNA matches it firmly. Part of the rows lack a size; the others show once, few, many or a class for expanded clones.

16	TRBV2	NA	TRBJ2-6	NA	CASSVQGAAGANVLTF	TGTGCCAGCAGTGTACAAGGGGCAGCTGGGGCCAACGTCCTGACTTTC
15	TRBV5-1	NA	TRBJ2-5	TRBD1	CASSPSPKQGETQYF	TGCGCCAGCAGCCCTAGCCCGAAACAGGGGGAGACCCAGTACTTC
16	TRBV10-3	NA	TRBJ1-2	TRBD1	CAISEGQGTDPYGYTF	TGTGCCATCAGTGAGGGACAGGGCACCGACCCTTATGGCTACACCTTC
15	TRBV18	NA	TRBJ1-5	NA	CASSPPGASNQPQHF	TGTGCCAGCTCCCCTCCCGGGGCGAGCAATCAGCCCCAGCATTTT
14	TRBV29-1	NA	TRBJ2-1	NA	CSVGRRRSYNEQFF	TGCAGCGTTGGTCGGCGGCGTTCCTACAATGAGCAGTTCTTC
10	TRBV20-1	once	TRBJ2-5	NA	CSAGRETQYF	TGCAGTGCGGGGCGAGAGACCCAGTACTTC
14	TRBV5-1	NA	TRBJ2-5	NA	CASSLAEGVETQYF	TGCGCCAGCAGCTTGGCGGAGGGGGTTGAGACCCAGTACTTC
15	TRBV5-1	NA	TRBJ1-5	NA	CASSLAVGADQPQHF	TGCGCCAGCAGCTTGGCGGTTGGGGCCGATCAGCCCCAGCATTTT
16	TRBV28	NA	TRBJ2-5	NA	CASRPASTGFQETQYF	TGTGCCAGCAGGCCCGCGTCGACAGGATTCCAAGAGACCCAGTACTTC
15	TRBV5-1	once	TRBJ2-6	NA	CASSSKDSGANVLTF	TGCGCCAGCAGCTCCAAGGACTCTGGGGCCAACGTCCTGACTTTC
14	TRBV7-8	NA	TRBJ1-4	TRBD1	CASSATGGGEKLFF	TGTGCCAGCAGCGCGACAGGGGGGGGCGAAAAACTGTTTTTT